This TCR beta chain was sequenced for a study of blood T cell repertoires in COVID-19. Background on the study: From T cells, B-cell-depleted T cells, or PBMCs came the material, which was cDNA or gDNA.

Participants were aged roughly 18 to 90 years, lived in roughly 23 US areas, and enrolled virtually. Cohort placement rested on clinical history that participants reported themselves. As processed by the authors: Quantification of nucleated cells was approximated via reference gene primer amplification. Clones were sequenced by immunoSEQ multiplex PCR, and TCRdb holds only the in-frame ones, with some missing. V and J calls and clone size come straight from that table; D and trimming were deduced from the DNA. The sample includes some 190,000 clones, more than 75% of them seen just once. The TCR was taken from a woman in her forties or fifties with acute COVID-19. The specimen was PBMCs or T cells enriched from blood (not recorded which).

The CDR3 sequence: CASSRQRNTEAFF. Written as DNA, the CDR3 is TGTGCCAGCAGTCGACAGCGTAACACTGAAGCTTTCTTT. This chain connects TRBV6-5 to TRBJ1-1; D is possibly TRBD1 (5 bases). Trimming removed 5 bases from V and 2 bases from J, with 9 bases in between. The germline gives CDR1 MNHEY, CDR2 SVGAGI. This CDR3 comprises 13 residues.